One and the same sample provided the 5 T cell receptor beta chains below, sequenced in a study of cytomegalovirus exposure and HLA in healthy donors. Only in-frame clones appear in the TCRdb table, and some are missing; sequencing was by immunoSEQ multiplex PCR. The repertoire consists of roughly 120,000 clones, with 94% occurring once and the leading ten covering less than 1.5%. Material for sequencing was PBMCs. These TCRs come from a woman between 18 and 30 years old in good health and CMV-seronegative.

The gene calls are TRBV5-6 and TRBJ2-7; D unclear. Deletions cut 0 bases from V and 2 bases from J, with 12 bases between. This CDR3 contains 15 residues. The germline V gene has CDR1 SGHDT and CDR2 YYEEEE. DNA for the CDR3: TGTGCCAGCAGCTTGGGAGCCGCACCGGCCTACGAGCAGTACTTC. Protein: CASSLGAAPAYEQYF.

The rearrangement uses TRBV5-6 and TRBJ2-3; 9 positions agree with TRBD2. The CDR3 sequence is 17 residues long. Germline assignment: CDR1 SGHDT and CDR2 YYEEEE. Germline trimming cut 2 bases from V and 0 bases from J; bases unmatched to any gene: 7. The CDR3 region has the DNA TGTGCCAGCAGCTTCCTAGCGGGAACCCCTAGCACAGATACGCAGTATTTT. This sequence encodes CASSFLAGTPSTDTQYF.

The chain couples TRBV7-6 to TRBJ2-1; TRBD2 is a possible D gene (6 bases). CDR1 and CDR2 from the germline V gene are SGHVS and FNYEAQ. The CDR3 contains 16 residues. The ends were cut back, 5 bases at V and 0 bases at J, with 14 bases in the middle. CDR3 DNA: TGTGCCAGCAGCCCAATTAGCGGTGGCTCCTACAATGAGCAGTTCTTC. Amino acid sequence: CASSPISGGSYNEQFF.

The chain joins TRBV4-1 to TRBJ2-6; 8 bases are shared with TRBD2. The germline V gene encodes CDR1 MGHRA and CDR2 YSYEKL. The CDR3 totals 18 residues. After removal of 0 bases from V and 0 bases from J, the junction contained 4 bases not matched to a gene. Here the CDR3 DNA reads TGCGCCAGCAGCCAAGATCCAGCGGGGGTCTCTGGGGCCAACGTCCTGACTTTC. This codes for CASSQDPAGVSGANVLTF.

The chain is built from TRBV27 and TRBJ2-1; 10 bases match TRBD1. The CDR3 runs to 16 residues. Germline-derived CDR1 and CDR2 are MNHEY and SMNVEV (reference sequence). V shed 5 bases, J shed 4 bases, and the junction held 8 bases outside the gene matches. The CDR3 is CASSPNRDRGYNEQFF. For the CDR3, the DNA is TGTGCCAGCAGTCCGAACCGGGACAGGGGTTACAATGAGCAGTTCTTC.